The rows below give T cell receptor beta chains drawn from one sample of a study of OX40 agonist ivuxolimab in advanced cancers. TCRdb keeps only in-frame clones here, not all; method: immunoSEQ multiplex PCR. The sample includes almost 50,000 clones, about 86% of them seen just once. The sample here was CD4+ or CD8+ T cells sorted from blood, taken in a trial of the OX40 agonist ivuxolimab. The origin of the receptors is an adult with an advanced solid tumor such as melanoma, head and neck, liver or kidney cancer. Both conserved end residues are part of each CDR3. A D gene is named only where the DNA matches it firmly. Size values are once, few and many counts, or a class for expanded clones, and some rows have none.

>TRBJ1-3|once|-|TRBV4-1
TGCGCCAGCAGCCAATACGGACACCTAAAAGAGGGAAACACCATATATTTT
CASSQYGHLKEGNTIYF
>TRBJ2-2|-|-|TRBV9
TGTGCCAGCAGCGTAGCCGGCATATCGAACACCGGGGAGCTGTTTTTT
CASSVAGISNTGELFF
>TRBJ2-5|-|-|TRBV9
TGTGCCAGCAGCAAGGGGGAGGGCTTTCTAGAGACCCAGTACTTC
CASSKGEGFLETQYF
>TRBJ2-3|once|-|TRBV14
TGTGCCAGCAGCCAAGATCTCGGGACTAGCACAGATACGCAGTATTTT
CASSQDLGTSTDTQYF
>TRBJ1-1|-|-|TRBV5-8
TGTGCCAGCAGCTTGATAGATCTGAACACTGAAGCTTTCTTT
CASSLIDLNTEAFF
>TRBJ2-7|-|TRBD2|TRBV28
TGTGCCACGGTCGGGACTAGCGGGAGTGGGTCCTACGAGCAGTACTTC
CATVGTSGSGSYEQYF
>TRBJ2-5|few|-|TRBV4-3
TGCGCCAGCAGCCCCTCTGGGACCCATTCGGGAGAGACCCAGTACTTC
CASSPSGTHSGETQYF
>TRBJ2-1|-|-|TRBV11-1
TGTGCCAGCAGCTTAGACGGGACGATTGAGAATGAGCAGTTCTTC
CASSLDGTIENEQFF
>TRBJ2-3|-|-|TRBV28
TGTGCCAGCACTACCTTTACAGATACGCAGTATTTT
CASTTFTDTQYF
>TRBJ2-3|-|TRBD2|TRBV27
TGTGCCAGCAGTTTCAGCGGGAGGGCCTCAGATACGCAGTATTTT
CASSFSGRASDTQYF
>TRBJ2-1|-|-|TRBV7-2
TGTGCCAGCAGCTTCAACAGGGGGGAAGCGGGAAGGAATGAGCAGTTCTTC
CASSFNRGEAGRNEQFF
>TRBJ1-3|-|-|TRBV18
TGTGCCAGCTCACCAGCGACAGACTCTGGAAACACCATATATTTT
CASSPATDSGNTIYF
>TRBJ1-2|few|TRBD1|TRBV18
TGTGCCAGCTCACCCGGACAGGGGGATACTTATGGCTACACCTTC
CASSPGQGDTYGYTF
>TRBJ2-2|-|-|TRBV30
TGTGCCTGGAGTGGAGAGGTTAGCGGGGAGCTGTTTTTT
CAWSGEVSGELFF
>TRBJ2-6|-|-|TRBV19
TGTGCCAGTAGTATAGATATATTATCAAGGGGGGCCAACGTCCTGACTTTC
CASSIDILSRGANVLTF
>TRBJ2-7|-|TRBD2|TRBV2
TGTGCCAGCAGTGGGAAGCTAGCGGGAAACGAGCAGTACTTC
CASSGKLAGNEQYF
>TRBJ2-7|-|TRBD1|TRBV5-4
TGTGCCAGCAGCTTTGGGGGACAGGGGTACTACGAGCAGTACTTC
CASSFGGQGYYEQYF
>TRBJ1-2|-|-|TRBV28
TGTGCCAGCAGTTATCGTGGTGGCTACACCTTC
CASSYRGGYTF
>TRBJ2-2|-|-|TRBV6-1
TGTGCCAGCAGTTATGCCGGGGAGCTGTTTTTT
CASSYAGELFF
>TRBJ2-7|once|-|TRBV2
TGTGCCAGCAGTTCGAATTCCCACGAGCAGTACTTC
CASSSNSHEQYF
>TRBJ2-1|-|-|TRBV11-2
TGTGCCAGCAGCAGAAACAGGGGGGGATTCAATGAGCAGTTCTTC
CASSRNRGGFNEQFF
>TRBJ2-3|-|-|TRBV5-5
TGTGCCAGCAGCTTGGGCTACAGCACTTCCACAGATACGCAGTATTTT
CASSLGYSTSTDTQYF
>TRBJ2-5|-|-|TRBV5-1
TGCGCCAGCAGCCTAGGACCTTACCAAGAGACCCAGTACTTC
CASSLGPYQETQYF
>TRBJ1-5|-|TRBD1|TRBV19
TGTGCCAGTAGTAGAAGACAGGGGGCTAGCAATCAGCCCCAGCATTTT
CASSRRQGASNQPQHF
>TRBJ1-3|-|-|TRBV21-1
TGTGCCAGCAGCAAACTTGGGTGGCAACTCTCTGGAAACACCATATATTTT
CASSKLGWQLSGNTIYF
>TRBJ2-1|-|TRBD1|TRBV2
TGTGCCAGCAGCACCGACAGGGGCATATACAATGAGCAGTTCTTC
CASSTDRGIYNEQFF
>TRBJ1-1|once|-|TRBV28
TGTGCCAGCTGCCTTGCGGGGGGGGGCACTGAAGCTTTCTTT
CASCLAGGGTEAFF
>TRBJ2-1|-|TRBD2|TRBV19
TGTGCCAGTAGTACAGGGAGCGGGAGGAGGGGGAAGGGGCAGTTCTTC
CASSTGSGRRGKGQFF
>TRBJ1-2|once|TRBD1|TRBV2
TGTGCCAGCAGTGAAGTGACAGGGGAGGGCTATGGCTACACCTTC
CASSEVTGEGYGYTF
>TRBJ2-7|once|-|TRBV7-2
TGTGCCAGCAGCTCATTAAGGTTCGAGCAGTACTTC
CASSSLRFEQYF
>TRBJ2-1|-|-|TRBV19
TGTGCCAGTAGTATAGGAAGCGCATCCTACAATGAGCAGTTCTTC
CASSIGSASYNEQFF
>TRBJ2-1|-|-|TRBV15
TGTGCCACCAGCAGAGAGGCCGCCTACAATGAGCAGTTCTTC
CATSREAAYNEQFF
>TRBJ2-1|-|TRBD2|TRBV7-2
TGTGCCAGCAGCCCTACCTGGGCGGGACTAGCCTACAATGAGCAGTTCTTC
CASSPTWAGLAYNEQFF
>TRBJ2-6|-|-|TRBV7-3
TGTGCCAGCAGGCCGGGACCCGGGGCCAACGTCCTGACTTTC
CASRPGPGANVLTF
>TRBJ1-5|-|TRBD1|TRBV27
TGTGCCAGCAGTCCGCGGACAGGGGGGGTAGTCGCCAATCAGCCCCAGCATTTT
CASSPRTGGVVANQPQHF
>TRBJ2-3|-|-|TRBV7-3
TGTGCCAGCAGCTTAAATGTCGGCTCCCCAGATACGCAGTATTTT
CASSLNVGSPDTQYF
>TRBJ2-7|-|-|TRBV4-2
TGTGCCAGCAGCCAAGATGGTAGCGGAGCCACTTATTCCTACGAGCAGTACTTC
CASSQDGSGATYSYEQYF